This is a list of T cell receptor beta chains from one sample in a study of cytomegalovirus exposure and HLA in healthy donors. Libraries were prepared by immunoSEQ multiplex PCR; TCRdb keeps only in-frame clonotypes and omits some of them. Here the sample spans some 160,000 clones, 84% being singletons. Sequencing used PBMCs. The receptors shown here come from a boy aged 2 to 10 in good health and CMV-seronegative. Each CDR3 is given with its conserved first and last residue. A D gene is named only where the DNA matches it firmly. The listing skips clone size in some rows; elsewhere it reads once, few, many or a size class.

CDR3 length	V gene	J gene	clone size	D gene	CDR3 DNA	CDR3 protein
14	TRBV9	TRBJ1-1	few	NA	TGTGCCAGCAGCGTAGACGGGGGGGACACTGAAGCTTTCTTT	CASSVDGGDTEAFF
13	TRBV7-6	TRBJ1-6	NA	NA	TGTGCCAGCAGCTTAGATGGAGGATCACCCCTCCACTTT	CASSLDGGSPLHF
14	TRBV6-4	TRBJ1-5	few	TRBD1	TGTGCCAGCAGTGCCGGGACAGGGGGTCAGCCCCAGCATTTT	CASSAGTGGQPQHF
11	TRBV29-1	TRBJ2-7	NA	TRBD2	TGCAGCGCTGGGACTAGCTACGAGCAGTACTTC	CSAGTSYEQYF
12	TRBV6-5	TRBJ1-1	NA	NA	TGTGCCAGCAGCCGCGCTGGTACTGAAGCTTTCTTT	CASSRAGTEAFF
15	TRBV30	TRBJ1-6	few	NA	TGTGCCTGGAGTATACGAACTTCCTATAATTCACCCCTCCACTTT	CAWSIRTSYNSPLHF
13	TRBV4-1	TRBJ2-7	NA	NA	TGCGCCAGCAGCCAAGTTATTCAGTACGAGCAGTACTTC	CASSQVIQYEQYF
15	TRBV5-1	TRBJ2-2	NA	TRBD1	TGCGCCAGCAGCCTAAGGACAGGGTCGACCGGGGAGCTGTTTTTT	CASSLRTGSTGELFF
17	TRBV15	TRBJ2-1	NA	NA	TGTGCCACCAGCAGAGCCGCGGGACCCCTCTCGACCAATGAGCAGTTCTTC	CATSRAAGPLSTNEQFF
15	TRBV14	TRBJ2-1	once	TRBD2	TGTGCCAGCAGCTATAGCGGGAAATCCTACAATGAGCAGTTCTTC	CASSYSGKSYNEQFF
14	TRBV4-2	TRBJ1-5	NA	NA	TGTGCCAGCAGCCAAGCTATGTCGGGACAGCCCCAGCATTTT	CASSQAMSGQPQHF
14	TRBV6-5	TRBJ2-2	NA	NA	TGTGCCAGCAGTTACGGTCAGGGGAGCGGGGAGCTGTTTTTT	CASSYGQGSGELFF
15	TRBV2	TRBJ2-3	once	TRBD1	TGTGCCAGCAGGGGGACAGGGAGTTGGTTTGATACGCAGTATTTT	CASRGTGSWFDTQYF
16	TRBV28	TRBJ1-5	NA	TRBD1	TGTGCCAGCAGTATACAGGGGGCCCTGAATAATCAGCCCCAGCATTTT	CASSIQGALNNQPQHF
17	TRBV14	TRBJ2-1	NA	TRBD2	TGTGCCAGCAGACGGACTAGCGGGGGGCCAAAGTACAATGAGCAGTTCTTC	CASRRTSGGPKYNEQFF
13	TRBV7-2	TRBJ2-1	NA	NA	TGTGCCAGCAGCCAATCCGGCGGGTATGAGCAGTTCTTC	CASSQSGGYEQFF
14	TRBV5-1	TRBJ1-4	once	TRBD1	TGCGCCAGCAGCACCAGACAGGGACTTGAAAAACTGTTTTTT	CASSTRQGLEKLFF
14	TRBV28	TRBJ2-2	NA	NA	TGTGCCAGTCGGGACTGGTCGAACACCGGGGAGCTGTTTTTT	CASRDWSNTGELFF
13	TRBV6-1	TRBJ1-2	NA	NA	TGTGCCAGCAGTGACGAAACAGGGTTTGGCTACACCTTC	CASSDETGFGYTF
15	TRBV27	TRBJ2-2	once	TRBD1	TGTGCCAGCAGTGTCACAGGGGGCTTTAACGGGGAGCTGTTTTTT	CASSVTGGFNGELFF
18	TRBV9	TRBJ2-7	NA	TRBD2	TGTGCCAGCAGCGTAGCTTCGGGACTAGCGGGAGGGTTAGGCGAGCAGTACTTC	CASSVASGLAGGLGEQYF
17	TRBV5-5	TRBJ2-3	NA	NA	TGTGCCAGCAGCTTGATGTGGGCGGGCCCCTCAAGGGATACGCAGTATTTT	CASSLMWAGPSRDTQYF
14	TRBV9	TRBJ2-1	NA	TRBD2	TGTGCCAGCAGCCCGCGGGGGGAGATTGATGAGCAGTTCTTC	CASSPRGEIDEQFF
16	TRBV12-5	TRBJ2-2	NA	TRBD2	TGTGCTAGTGGTTTGTTAAAACCGGGACTAGATGCGGAGCTGTTTTTT	CASGLLKPGLDAELFF
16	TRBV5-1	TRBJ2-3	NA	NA	TGCGCCAGCAGCTTGGCGGCGTTTAGCCTCACAGATACGCAGTATTTT	CASSLAAFSLTDTQYF
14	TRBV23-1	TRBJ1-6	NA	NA	TGCGCCAGCAGTCTGCGGGATTTTTGCTCACCCCTCCACTTT	CASSLRDFCSPLHF
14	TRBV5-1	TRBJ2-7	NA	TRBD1	TGCGCCAGCCGTACGACAGGGTCTTTCTTCGAGCAGTACTTC	CASRTTGSFFEQYF
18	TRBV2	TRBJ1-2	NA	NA	TGTGCCAGCAGTGCTTACGGGTCACTATCGGCGTTGCTAGATGGCTACACCTTC	CASSAYGSLSALLDGYTF
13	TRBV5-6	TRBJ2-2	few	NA	TGTGCCAGCAGCTTGTGGGGAGCCGGGGAGCTGTTTTTT	CASSLWGAGELFF
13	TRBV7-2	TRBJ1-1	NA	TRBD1	TGTGCCAGCAGCTTATGGGGACAGACTGAAGCTTTCTTT	CASSLWGQTEAFF
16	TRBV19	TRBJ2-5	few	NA	TGTGCCAGTAGTATATACCCCCGGGGGAACGGAGAGACCCAGTACTTC	CASSIYPRGNGETQYF
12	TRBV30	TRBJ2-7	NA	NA	TGTGCCTGGAGTGGCGGGAACTACGAGCAGTACTTC	CAWSGGNYEQYF
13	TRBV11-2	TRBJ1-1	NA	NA	TGTGCCAGCAGCTTTAGACAGGACCGTGAAGCTTTCTTT	CASSFRQDREAFF
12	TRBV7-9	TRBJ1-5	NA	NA	TGTGCCAGCAGCCGGGAGTCGCAGCCCCAGCATTTT	CASSRESQPQHF
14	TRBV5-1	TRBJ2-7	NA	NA	TGCGCCAGCAGCTCGCGGACAGCATCCTACGAGCAGTACTTC	CASSSRTASYEQYF
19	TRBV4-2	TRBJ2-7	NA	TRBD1	TGTGCCAGCAGCCACTTGGACAGGCGCCCATATTTTGGCTCCTACGAGCAGTACTTC	CASSHLDRRPYFGSYEQYF
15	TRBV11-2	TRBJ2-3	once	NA	TGTGCCAGCAGCTTAGATGGGGGACTCACAGATACGCAGTATTTT	CASSLDGGLTDTQYF
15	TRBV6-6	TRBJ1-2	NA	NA	TGTGCCAGCAGTTCAGGACGGGCAGGGGAGGGTGGCTACACCTTC	CASSSGRAGEGGYTF
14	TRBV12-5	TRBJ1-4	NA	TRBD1	TGTGCTAGTGGTCTCCGGGACAGGGGTGAAAAACTGTTTTTT	CASGLRDRGEKLFF
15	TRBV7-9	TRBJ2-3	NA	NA	TGTGCCAGCAGCTTAGGTTGGCAGAACACAGATACGCAGTATTTT	CASSLGWQNTDTQYF
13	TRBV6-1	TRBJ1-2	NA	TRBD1	TGTGCCAGCAGTCGAGGGGGCCAGGGGGACGACACCTTC	CASSRGGQGDDTF
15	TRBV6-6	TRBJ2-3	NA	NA	TGTGCCAGCAGTTACTCTCGGGAGCCAAAAGATACGCAGTATTTT	CASSYSREPKDTQYF
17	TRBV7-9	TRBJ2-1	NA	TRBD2	TGTGCCAGCAGCTCACTAGCGGGATCGAGCTCCTACAATGAGCAGTTCTTC	CASSSLAGSSSYNEQFF
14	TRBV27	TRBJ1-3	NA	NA	TGTGCCAGCAGTTTCGCAGGCTCTGGAAACACCATATATTTT	CASSFAGSGNTIYF
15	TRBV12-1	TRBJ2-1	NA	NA	TGTGCCAGCAGCTTTACTAGCGAAGGCCTCGCGAAGCAGTTCTTC	CASSFTSEGLAKQFF
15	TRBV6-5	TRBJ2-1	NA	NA	TGTGCCAGCAGTTACAAGCGGCCGAACTACAATGAGCAGTTCTTC	CASSYKRPNYNEQFF
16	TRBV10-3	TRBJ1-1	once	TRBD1	TGTGCCATCAGTTTCGGACAGGGGATAATGAACACTGAAGCTTTCTTT	CAISFGQGIMNTEAFF
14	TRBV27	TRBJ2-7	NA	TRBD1	TGTGCCAGCAGTTTCGGACAGGGGGTAGGGGAGCAGTACTTC	CASSFGQGVGEQYF